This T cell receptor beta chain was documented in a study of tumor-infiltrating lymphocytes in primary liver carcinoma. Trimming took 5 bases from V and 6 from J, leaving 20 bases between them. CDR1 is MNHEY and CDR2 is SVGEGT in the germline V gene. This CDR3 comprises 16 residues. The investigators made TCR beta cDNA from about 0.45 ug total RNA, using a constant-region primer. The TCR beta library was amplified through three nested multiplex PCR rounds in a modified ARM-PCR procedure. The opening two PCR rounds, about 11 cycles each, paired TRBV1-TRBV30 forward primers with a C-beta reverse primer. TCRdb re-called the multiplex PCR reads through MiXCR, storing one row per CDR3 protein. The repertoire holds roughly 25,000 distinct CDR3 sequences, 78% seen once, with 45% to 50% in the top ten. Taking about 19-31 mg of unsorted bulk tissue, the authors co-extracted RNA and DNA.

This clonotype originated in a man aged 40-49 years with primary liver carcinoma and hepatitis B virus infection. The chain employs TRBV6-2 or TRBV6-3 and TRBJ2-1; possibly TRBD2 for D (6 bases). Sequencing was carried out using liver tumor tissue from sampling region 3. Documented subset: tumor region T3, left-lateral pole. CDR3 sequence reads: CASSPRGCGKVNEQFF. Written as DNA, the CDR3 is TGTGCCAGCAGTCCCCGGGGGTGTGGGAAGGTCAATGAGCAGTTCTTC.